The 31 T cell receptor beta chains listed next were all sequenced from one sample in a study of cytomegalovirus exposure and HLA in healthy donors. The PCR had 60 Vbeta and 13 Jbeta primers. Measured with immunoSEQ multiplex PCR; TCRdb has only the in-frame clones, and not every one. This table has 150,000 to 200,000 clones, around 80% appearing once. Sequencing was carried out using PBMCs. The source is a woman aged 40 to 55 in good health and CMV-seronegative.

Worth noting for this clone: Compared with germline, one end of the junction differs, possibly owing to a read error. CDR3 residues: CSVRGQEGSHEQYF. The CDR3 DNA reads as TGCAGCGTTAGAGGACAGGAAGGCTCCCACGAGCAGTACTTC. V gene TRBV29-1 combines with J gene TRBJ2-7, with 7 bases identical to TRBD1. Germline V lookup: CDR1 SQVTM, CDR2 ANQGSEA. This CDR3 has 14 amino acids.

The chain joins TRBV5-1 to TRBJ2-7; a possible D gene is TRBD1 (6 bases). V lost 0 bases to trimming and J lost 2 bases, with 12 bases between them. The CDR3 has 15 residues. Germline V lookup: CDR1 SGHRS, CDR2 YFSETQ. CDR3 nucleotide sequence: TGCGCCAGCAGCTTGGCCGGGTGGGGGCCCTACGAGCAGTACTTC. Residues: CASSLAGWGPYEQYF.

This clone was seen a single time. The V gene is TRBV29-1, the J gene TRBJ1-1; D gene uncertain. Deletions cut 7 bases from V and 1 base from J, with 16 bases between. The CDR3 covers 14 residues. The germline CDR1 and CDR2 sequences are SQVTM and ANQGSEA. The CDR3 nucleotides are TGCAGCGCCTCTGGAAACGAGGGGAACACTGAAGCTTTCTTT. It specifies CSASGNEGNTEAFF.

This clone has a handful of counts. CDR3 sequence: CASSRHPSGKSYEQYF. DNA of the CDR3: TGCGCCAGCAGCCGCCACCCTAGCGGGAAATCCTACGAGCAGTACTTC. The chain carries TRBV4-1 and TRBJ2-7, with 9 bases lining up with TRBD2. V shed 4 bases, J shed 1 base, and the junction held 8 bases outside the gene matches. CDR1 MGHRA and CDR2 YSYEKL come from the germline V gene. The CDR3 extends over 16 amino acids.

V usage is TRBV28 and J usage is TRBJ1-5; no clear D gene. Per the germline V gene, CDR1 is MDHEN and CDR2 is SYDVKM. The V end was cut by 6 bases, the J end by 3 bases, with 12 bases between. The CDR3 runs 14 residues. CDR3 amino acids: CASSPAGSNQPQHF. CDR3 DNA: TGTGCCAGCAGCCCTGCGGGGTCCAATCAGCCCCAGCATTTT.

CDR3 nucleotide sequence: TGCGCCAGCAGCTTGGCCGTTAGCGGGAACACCGGGGAGCTGTTTTTT. It is translated as CASSLAVSGNTGELFF. The rearrangement links TRBV5-1 to TRBJ2-2; tentatively, D is TRBD2 (6 bases). The CDR3 runs 16 residues. V was pared by 0 bases and J by 1 base, with 10 bases between. Germline CDR1 and CDR2: SGHRS and YFSETQ.

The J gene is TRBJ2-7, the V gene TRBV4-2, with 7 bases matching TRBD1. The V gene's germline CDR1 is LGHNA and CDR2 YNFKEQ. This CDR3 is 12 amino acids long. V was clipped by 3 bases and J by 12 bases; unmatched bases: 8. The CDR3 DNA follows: TGTGCCAGCAGCCAGGGTACAGGGGACGCGTACTTC. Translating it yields CASSQGTGDAYF.

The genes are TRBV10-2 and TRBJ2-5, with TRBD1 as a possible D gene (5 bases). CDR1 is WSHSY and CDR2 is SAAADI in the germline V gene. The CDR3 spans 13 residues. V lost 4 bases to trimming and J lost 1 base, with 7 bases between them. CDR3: CASSGQSQETQYF. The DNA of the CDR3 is TGCGCCAGCAGTGGACAGTCCCAAGAGACCCAGTACTTC.

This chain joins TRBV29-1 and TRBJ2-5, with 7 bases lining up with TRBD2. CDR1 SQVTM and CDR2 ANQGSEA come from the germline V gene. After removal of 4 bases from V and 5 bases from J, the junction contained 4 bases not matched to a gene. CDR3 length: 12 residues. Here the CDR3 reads CSVVLAVETQYF. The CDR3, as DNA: TGCAGCGTTGTGCTAGCGGTGGAGACCCAGTACTTC.

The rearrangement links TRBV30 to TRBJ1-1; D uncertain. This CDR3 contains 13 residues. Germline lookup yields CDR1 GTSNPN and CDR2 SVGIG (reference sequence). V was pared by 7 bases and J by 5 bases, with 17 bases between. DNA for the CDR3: TGTGCCTCCACGACGGGGTACGTAACTGAAGCTTTCTTT. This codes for CASTTGYVTEAFF.

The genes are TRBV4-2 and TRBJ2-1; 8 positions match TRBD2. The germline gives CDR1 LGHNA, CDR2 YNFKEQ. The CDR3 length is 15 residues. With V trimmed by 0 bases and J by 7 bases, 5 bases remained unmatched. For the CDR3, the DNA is TGTGCCAGCAGCCAAGAGGGGACTAGTCGGAATGAGCAGTTCTTC. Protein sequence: CASSQEGTSRNEQFF.

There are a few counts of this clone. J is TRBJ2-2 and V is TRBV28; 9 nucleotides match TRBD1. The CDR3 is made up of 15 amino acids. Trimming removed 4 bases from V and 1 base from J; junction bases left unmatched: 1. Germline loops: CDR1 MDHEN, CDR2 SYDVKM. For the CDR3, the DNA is TGTGCCAGCAGTTCGACAGGGGGGAACACCGGGGAGCTGTTTTTT. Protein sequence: CASSSTGGNTGELFF.

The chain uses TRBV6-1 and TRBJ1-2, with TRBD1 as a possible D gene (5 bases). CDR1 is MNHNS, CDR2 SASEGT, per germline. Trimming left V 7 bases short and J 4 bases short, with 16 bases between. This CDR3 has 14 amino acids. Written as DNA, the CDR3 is TGTGCCAGCACCACCTGGGGGGGTTTCTATGGCTACACCTTC. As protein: CASTTWGGFYGYTF.

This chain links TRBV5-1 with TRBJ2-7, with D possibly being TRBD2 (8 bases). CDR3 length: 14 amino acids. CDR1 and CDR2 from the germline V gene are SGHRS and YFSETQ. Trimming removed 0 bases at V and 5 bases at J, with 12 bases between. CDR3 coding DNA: TGCGCCAGCAGCTTGGCGGGAGGGGGCGACGAGCAGTACTTC. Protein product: CASSLAGGGDEQYF. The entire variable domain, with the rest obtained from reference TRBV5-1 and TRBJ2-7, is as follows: KAGVTQTPRYLIKTRGQQVTLSCSPISGHRSVSWYQQTPGQGLQFLFEYFSETQRNKGNFPGRFSGRQFSNSRSEMNVSTLELGDSALYLCASSLAGGGDEQYFGPGTRLTVT.

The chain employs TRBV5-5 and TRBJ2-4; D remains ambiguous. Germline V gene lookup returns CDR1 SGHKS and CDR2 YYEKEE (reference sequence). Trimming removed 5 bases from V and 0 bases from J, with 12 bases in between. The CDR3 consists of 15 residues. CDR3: CASSSPVLAKNIQYF. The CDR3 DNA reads TGTGCCAGCAGTTCTCCGGTGCTAGCCAAAAACATTCAGTACTTC.

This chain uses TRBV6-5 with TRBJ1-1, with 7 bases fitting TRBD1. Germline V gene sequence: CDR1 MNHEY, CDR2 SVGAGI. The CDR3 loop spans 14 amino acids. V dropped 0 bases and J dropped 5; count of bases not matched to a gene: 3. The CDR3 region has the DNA TGTGCCAGCAGTTACTCGACAGGGATTACTGAAGCTTTCTTT. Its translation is CASSYSTGITEAFF.

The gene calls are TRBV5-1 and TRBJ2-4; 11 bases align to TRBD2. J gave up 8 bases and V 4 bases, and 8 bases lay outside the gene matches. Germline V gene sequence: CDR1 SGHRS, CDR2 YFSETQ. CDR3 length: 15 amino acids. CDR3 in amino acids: CASSLTSGATDIQYF. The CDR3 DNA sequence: TGCGCCAGCAGCCTGACTAGCGGGGCAACGGACATTCAGTACTTC.

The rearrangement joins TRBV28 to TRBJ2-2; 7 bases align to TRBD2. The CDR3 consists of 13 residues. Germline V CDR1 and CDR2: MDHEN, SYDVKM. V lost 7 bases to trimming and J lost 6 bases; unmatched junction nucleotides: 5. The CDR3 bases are TGTGCCAGCACGCGGGAGACCGCCGGGGAGCTGTTTTTT. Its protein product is CASTRETAGELFF.

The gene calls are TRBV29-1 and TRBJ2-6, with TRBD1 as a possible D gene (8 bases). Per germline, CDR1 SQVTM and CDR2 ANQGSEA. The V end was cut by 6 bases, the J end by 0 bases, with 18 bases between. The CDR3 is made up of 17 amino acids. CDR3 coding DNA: TGCAGCGTCGCAAAACAGGGGGGGACCTCTGGGGCCAACGTCCTGACTTTC. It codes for CSVAKQGGTSGANVLTF.

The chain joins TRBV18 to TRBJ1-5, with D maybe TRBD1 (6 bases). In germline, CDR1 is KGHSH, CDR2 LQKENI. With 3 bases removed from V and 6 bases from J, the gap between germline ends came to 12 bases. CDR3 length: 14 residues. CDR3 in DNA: TGTGCCAGCTCACCGGGAGGGGGTTTTCAGCCCCAGCATTTT. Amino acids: CASSPGGGFQPQHF.

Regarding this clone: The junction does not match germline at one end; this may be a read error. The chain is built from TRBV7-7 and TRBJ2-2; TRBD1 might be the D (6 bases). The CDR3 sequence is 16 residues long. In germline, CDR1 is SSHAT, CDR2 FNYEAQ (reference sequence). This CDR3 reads CASSSVGLTGAGELFF. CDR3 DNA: TGTGCTAGCAGCTCAGTAGGACTGACAGGAGCCGGGGAGCTGTTTTTT. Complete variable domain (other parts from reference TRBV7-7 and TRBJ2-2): GAGVSQSPRYKVTKRGQDVTLRCDPISSHATLYWYQQALGQGPEFLTYFNYEAQPDKSGLPSDRFSAERPEGSISTLTIQRTEQRDSAMYRCASSSVGLTGAGELFFGEGSRLTVL.

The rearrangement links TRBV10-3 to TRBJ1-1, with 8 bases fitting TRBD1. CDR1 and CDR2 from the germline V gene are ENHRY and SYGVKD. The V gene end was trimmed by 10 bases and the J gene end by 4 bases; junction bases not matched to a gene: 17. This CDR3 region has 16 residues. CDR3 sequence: CATTARQGSMSTEAFF. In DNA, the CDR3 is TGTGCCACCACAGCTAGACAGGGGTCGATGAGCACTGAAGCTTTCTTT.

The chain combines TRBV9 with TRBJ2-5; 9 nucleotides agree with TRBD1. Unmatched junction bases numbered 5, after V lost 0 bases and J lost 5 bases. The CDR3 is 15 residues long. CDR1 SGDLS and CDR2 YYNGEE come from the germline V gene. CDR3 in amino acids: CASSVAPTGGETQYF. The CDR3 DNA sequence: TGTGCCAGCAGCGTAGCTCCGACAGGGGGGGAGACCCAGTACTTC.

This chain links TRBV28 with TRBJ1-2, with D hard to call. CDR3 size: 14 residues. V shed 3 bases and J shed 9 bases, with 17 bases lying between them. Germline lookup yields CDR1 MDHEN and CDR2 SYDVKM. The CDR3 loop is CASSFSLSSGSYTF. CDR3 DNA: TGTGCCAGCAGTTTTAGTCTATCCTCGGGGAGCTACACCTTC.

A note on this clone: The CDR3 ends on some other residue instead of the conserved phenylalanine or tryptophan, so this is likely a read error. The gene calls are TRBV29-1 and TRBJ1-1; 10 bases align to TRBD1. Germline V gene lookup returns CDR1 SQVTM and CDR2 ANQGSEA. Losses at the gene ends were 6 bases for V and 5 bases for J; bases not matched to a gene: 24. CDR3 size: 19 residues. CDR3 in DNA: TGCAGCGTGGGAGGACGTCCCGGACAGGGGGAATCATGGCGGACTGAAGCTTTCCTT. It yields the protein CSVGGRPGQGESWRTEAFL.

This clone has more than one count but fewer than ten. CDR3 coding DNA: TGTGCCAGCACCTTTGGGACTAGTCACCCCGAGCAGTACTTC. It encodes CASTFGTSHPEQYF. The V gene is TRBV6-6, the J gene TRBJ2-7, with TRBD2 matching over 8 bases. The germline V gene encodes CDR1 MNHNY and CDR2 SVGAGI (reference sequence). The CDR3 runs to 14 residues. With V trimmed by 7 bases and J by 6 bases, 11 bases remained unmatched.

The CDR3: CAISDREAYEQYF. CDR3 in DNA: TGTGCCATCAGTGACAGGGAGGCCTACGAGCAGTACTTC. The rearrangement uses TRBV10-3 and TRBJ2-7, with D possibly matching TRBD2 (6 bases). The germline V gene encodes CDR1 ENHRY and CDR2 SYGVKD. The V end lost 3 bases, the J end lost 2 bases, and 8 bases lay between the germline ends. The CDR3 length is 13 residues.

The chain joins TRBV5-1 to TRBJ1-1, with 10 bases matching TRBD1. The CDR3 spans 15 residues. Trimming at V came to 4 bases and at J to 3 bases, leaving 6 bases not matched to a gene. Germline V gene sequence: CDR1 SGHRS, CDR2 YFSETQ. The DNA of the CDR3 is TGCGCCAGCAGCACGGGACAGGGGTCGTACACTGAAGCTTTCTTT. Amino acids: CASSTGQGSYTEAFF.

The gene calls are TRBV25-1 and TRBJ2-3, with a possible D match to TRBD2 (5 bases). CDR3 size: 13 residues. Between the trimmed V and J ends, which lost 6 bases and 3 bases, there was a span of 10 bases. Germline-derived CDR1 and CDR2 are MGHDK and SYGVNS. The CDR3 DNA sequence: TGTGCCAGCAGCGCGGGTGGGACAGATACGCAGTATTTT. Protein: CASSAGGTDTQYF.

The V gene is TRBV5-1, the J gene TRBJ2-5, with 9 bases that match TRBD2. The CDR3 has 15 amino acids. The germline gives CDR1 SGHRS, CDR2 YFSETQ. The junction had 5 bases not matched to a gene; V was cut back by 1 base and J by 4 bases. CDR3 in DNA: TGCGCCAGCAGCTTGTTAGCGGGAGCCACAGAGACCCAGTACTTC. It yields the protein CASSLLAGATETQYF. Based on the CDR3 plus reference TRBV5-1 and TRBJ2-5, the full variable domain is KAGVTQTPRYLIKTRGQQVTLSCSPISGHRSVSWYQQTPGQGLQFLFEYFSETQRNKGNFPGRFSGRQFSNSRSEMNVSTLELGDSALYLCASSLLAGATETQYFGPGTRLLVL.

The CDR3 bases are TGCAGCGTTGAAGATCCCGGGACAGGCTACGAGCAGTACTTC. Its protein is CSVEDPGTGYEQYF. This chain joins TRBV29-1 and TRBJ2-7, with TRBD1 matching 8 bases. CDR3 length: 14 amino acids. The trim removed 0 bases at V and 3 bases at J, leaving 4 bases unmatched. Germline V gene data show CDR1 as SQVTM and CDR2 as ANQGSEA.